These 2 T cell receptor beta chains originate from one sample sequenced in a study of T cells in women clearing cervical HPV infection (dated by TCRdb to the late 2010s). The library was prepared using the immunoSEQ multiplex PCR assay. TCRdb obtained this table from immuneACCESS and retained in-frame rearrangements with V and J assigned. These tables miss some clones; where compared with another copy, unresolved V genes account for less than half of the shortfall, and the remainder is unexplained. The data table for this sample lists tens of thousands of clones. Together, the top ten hold nearly 7% of the sample. The sequencing sample was made of blood buffy coat. Receptor source: a woman aged 18 to 75 with a cervical HPV16 infection that either progressed to CIN3+ or cleared (not recorded which).

To note about this clone: The read ends 3 residues early relative to the CDR3; the germline J gene fills the gap. The chain recombines TRBV18 with TRBJ1-1; 7 bases match TRBD1. Per germline, CDR1 KGHSH and CDR2 LQKENI. Trimming took 2 bases from V and 1 from J; bases not matched to a gene: 16. The CDR3 runs to 19 residues. CDR3 residues: CASSPSGARSGTANTEAFF. CDR3 bases read: TGTGCCAGCTCACCATCGGGGGCCCGTTCGGGGACAGCGAACACTGAA.

Concerning this clone itself: From the germline J gene comes the end of the CDR3, since the read stops 3 residues before it. The chain carries TRBV30 and TRBJ1-4; D is ambiguous. The V end lost 2 bases, the J end lost 0 bases, and 7 bases lay between the germline ends. CDR3 length: 14 residues. CDR1 and CDR2 from the germline V gene are GTSNPN and SVGIG (reference sequence). The sequenced CDR3 bases are TGTGCCTGGAGTCCGACTGCAACTAATGAAAAA. Protein: CAWSPTATNEK. The whole CDR3 sequence is CAWSPTATNEKLFF.